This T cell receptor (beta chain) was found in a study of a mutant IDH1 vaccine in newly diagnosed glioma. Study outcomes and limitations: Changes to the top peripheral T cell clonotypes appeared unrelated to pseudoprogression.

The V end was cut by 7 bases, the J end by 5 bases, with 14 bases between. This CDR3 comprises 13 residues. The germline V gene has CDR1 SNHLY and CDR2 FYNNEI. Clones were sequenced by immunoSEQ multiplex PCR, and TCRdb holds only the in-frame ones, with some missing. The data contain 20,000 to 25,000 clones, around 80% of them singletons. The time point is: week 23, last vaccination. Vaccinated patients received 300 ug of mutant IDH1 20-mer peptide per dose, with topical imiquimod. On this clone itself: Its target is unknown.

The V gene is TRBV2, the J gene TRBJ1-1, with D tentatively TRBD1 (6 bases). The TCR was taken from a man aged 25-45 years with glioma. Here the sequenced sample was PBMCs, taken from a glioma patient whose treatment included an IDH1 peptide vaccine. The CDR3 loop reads CASTRGVGTEAFF. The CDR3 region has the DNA TGTGCCAGCACCAGGGGAGTGGGAACTGAAGCTTTCTTT.